The present TCR beta chain was sequenced within a study of CD8 T cells in ankylosing spondylitis. TCRdb reprocessed the 5' RACE reads via MiXCR and lists one record per CDR3 protein. In the table there are 700,000 to 850,000 distinct CDR3 sequences, over 9.5% of which are singletons. Regarding the study as a whole: Clones linked to the disease showed a CD8+ phenotype. They occurred at relatively low frequencies in peripheral blood. Characteristic of ankylosing spondylitis blood, it appeared, was a TCR beta motif comprising roughly eight highly homologous variants. Matched ankylosing spondylitis synovial fluid reportedly contained a significantly enriched population of disease-linked clones.

This CDR3 is 13 amino acids long. Germline V gene data show CDR1 as SNHLY and CDR2 as FYNNEI. Trimming cost V 2 bases and J 12 bases, with 17 bases left between them. Concerning this clonotype: Its specificity is unknown.

The rearrangement links TRBV2 to TRBJ2-7, with D unresolved. The clonotype comes from a male donor with ankylosing spondylitis. What was sequenced was blood, either unsorted or a sorted T cell fraction (not recorded which). CDR3 sequence: CASSENATSHPYF. CDR3 coding DNA: TGTGCCAGCAGTGAAAATGCGACCAGTCATCCGTACTTC.